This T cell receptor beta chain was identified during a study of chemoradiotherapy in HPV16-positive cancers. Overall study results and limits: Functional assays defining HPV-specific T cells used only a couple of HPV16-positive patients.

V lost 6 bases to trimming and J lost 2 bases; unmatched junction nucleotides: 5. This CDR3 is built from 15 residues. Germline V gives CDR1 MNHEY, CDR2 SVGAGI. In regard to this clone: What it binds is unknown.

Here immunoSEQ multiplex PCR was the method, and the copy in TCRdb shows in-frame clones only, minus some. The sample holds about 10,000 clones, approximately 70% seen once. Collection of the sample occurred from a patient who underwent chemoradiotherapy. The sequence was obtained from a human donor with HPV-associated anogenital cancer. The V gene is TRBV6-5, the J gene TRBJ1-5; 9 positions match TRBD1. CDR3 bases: TGTGCCAGCAGCAGGACAGGGGTGGGCAATCAGCCCCAGCATTTT. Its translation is CASSRTGVGNQPQHF.